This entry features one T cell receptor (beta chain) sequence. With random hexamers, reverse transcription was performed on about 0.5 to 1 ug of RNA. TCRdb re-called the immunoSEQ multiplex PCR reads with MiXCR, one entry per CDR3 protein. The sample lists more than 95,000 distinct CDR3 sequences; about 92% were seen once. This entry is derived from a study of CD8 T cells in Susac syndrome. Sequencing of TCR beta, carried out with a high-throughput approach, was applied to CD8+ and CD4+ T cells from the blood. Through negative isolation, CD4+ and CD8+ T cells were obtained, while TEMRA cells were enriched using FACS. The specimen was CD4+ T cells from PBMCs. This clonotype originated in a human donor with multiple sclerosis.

In DNA form, the CDR3 reads TGCGCCAGCATGGGGAGGGGGGGGACAGGGTCTTCCTATGGCTACACCTTC. This translates into CASMGRGGTGSSYGYTF. The gene calls are TRBV23-1 and TRBJ1-2; TRBD1 aligns across 9 bases. TRBV23-1 is flagged as an ORF with uncertain function. V trimming: 7 bases; J trimming: 4 bases; junction bases outside the gene matches: 16. The CDR3 length is 17 residues.